Following are 10 T cell receptor beta chains from one sample sequenced in a study of CD8+CD57+ T cells in acquired aplastic anemia. TCR beta VDJ and CDR3 were profiled, and genomic DNA was the template. A single record per CDR3 protein comes from TCRdb applying MiXCR to the reads. The sample has some 200,000 distinct CDR3 sequences; roughly 35% are singletons. The source material was sorted CD4+, CD8+, or CD8+CD57+ T cells (not recorded which) from PBMCs. The receptor source for this set is a human donor in good health, serving as a control.

This clonotype was picked up many times. CDR3 sequence reads: CASSLQGAIGDTQYF. CDR3 nucleotides: TGTGCCAGCAGCTTACAGGGGGCAATCGGGGATACGCAGTATTTT. The J gene is TRBJ2-3, the V gene TRBV7-9, with TRBD1 identical over 8 bases. With 2 bases clipped from V and 6 bases from J, the junction kept 7 bases outside the gene matches. The CDR3 length is 15 residues. Germline CDR1 SEHNR, CDR2 FQNEAQ (reference sequence).

The sample holds many counts of this clonotype. This chain joins TRBV11-2 and TRBJ2-7; 7 nucleotides match TRBD1. CDR3 size: 13 residues. J gave up 6 bases and V 5 bases, and 7 bases lay outside the gene matches. The V gene's germline CDR1 is SGHAT and CDR2 FQNNGV. The CDR3 DNA reads as TGTGCCAGCAGCGGTGACAGGGCAGTCGAGCAGTACTTC. Translated: CASSGDRAVEQYF.

This clonotype occurred a few times. The V call is TRBV11-2, the J call TRBJ2-3, with TRBD2 matching over 11 bases. Germline trimming cut 1 base from V and 2 bases from J; bases unmatched to any gene: 2. Germline V CDR1 and CDR2: SGHAT, FQNNGV. CDR3 length: 16 residues. CDR3 sequence (DNA): TGTGCCAGCAGCTTAGGACTAGCGGGGACCACAGATACGCAGTATTTT. This gives the protein CASSLGLAGTTDTQYF.

The V call is TRBV5-1, the J call TRBJ1-6; no clear D. The CDR3 is 15 residues long. V was shortened by 1 base and J by 14 bases, with 19 bases between the two germline ends. Germline V gene lookup returns CDR1 SGHRS and CDR2 YFSETQ. The CDR3 DNA is TGCGCCAGCAGCTTGACGTCAGGCGCGGGATCCACCCTCCACTTT. Its protein product is CASSLTSGAGSTLHF.

In this sample, this clonotype turned up many times. The rearrangement links TRBV20-1 to TRBJ2-1; D might be TRBD2 (5 bases). Germline lookup yields CDR1 DFQATT and CDR2 SNEGSKA (reference sequence). V dropped 4 bases and J dropped 8 bases, with 21 bases sitting between them. This CDR3 has 15 residues. CDR3 coding DNA: TGCAGTGCTATCAACGGGAACTCCCCTGGGGATGAGCAGTTCTTC. Its protein is CSAINGNSPGDEQFF.

This chain connects TRBV2 to TRBJ1-4, with D uncertain. V was shortened by 6 bases and J by 0 bases, with 11 bases between the two germline ends. Looked up from germline, CDR1 is SNHLY and CDR2 is FYNNEI. The CDR3 runs to 15 residues. CDR3 sequence reads: CASSTTGATNEKLFF. As DNA, the CDR3 is TGTGCCAGCAGCACGACCGGTGCAACTAATGAAAAACTGTTTTTT.

As concerns this clonotype: The germline gene is not matched at one end of the junction; a read error may be the cause. V gene TRBV12-3 or TRBV12-4 combines with J gene TRBJ2-7; 13 nucleotides match TRBD2. The CDR3 is made up of 16 amino acids. The CDR3 spells CPSSLLLAGGPNEQYF. CDR3 coding DNA: TGTCCCAGCAGTTTGTTACTAGCGGGAGGGCCAAACGAGCAGTACTTC.

On this clonotype: This sequence may be a read error, since a much larger clone differs from it by one base. The genes are TRBV9 and TRBJ2-7; TRBD1 aligns across 9 bases. V was clipped by 4 bases and J by 5 bases; unmatched bases: 7. Germline-derived CDR1 and CDR2 are SGDLS and YYNGEE. This CDR3 has 14 amino acids. CDR3 loop: CASSRGTGSHEQYF. CDR3 bases: TGTGCCAGCAGCCGCGGGACAGGGAGTCACGAGCAGTACTTC.

V and J are TRBV5-6 and TRBJ1-5, with TRBD1 as a possible D gene (5 bases). V lost 4 bases and J 2 bases, leaving 13 bases between the germline ends. Germline values: CDR1 SGHDT, CDR2 YYEEEE. The length of the CDR3 is 15 residues. CDR3 in amino acids: CASSLTGVRNQPQHF. The CDR3 DNA reads as TGTGCCAGCAGCCTGACGGGGGTTCGCAATCAGCCCCAGCATTTT.

This clonotype was recorded at least ten times. The chain employs TRBV7-9 and TRBJ1-1; no clear D gene. The CDR3 extends over 14 amino acids. Germline V gene lookup returns CDR1 SEHNR and CDR2 FQNEAQ (reference sequence). Trimming cost V 4 bases and J 2 bases, with 11 bases left between them. CDR3 sequence (DNA): TGTGCCAGCAGCTCCCTCGGTGGTAACACTGAAGCTTTCTTT. Its protein is CASSSLGGNTEAFF.